A single sample gave rise to the 29 T cell receptor beta chains below, sequenced in a study of T cell responses to AZD1222 COVID-19 vaccine (dated by TCRdb to the early 2020s). The library was obtained by the immunoSEQ multiplex PCR assay. In its TCRdb copy, this immuneACCESS table keeps in-frame sequences only and misses some clones. Where compared with another copy, unresolved V genes explain less than half of these, and the others have no known cause. The sample table records over 150,000 clones; about 93% of these occur just once. The ten most abundant clones make up about 1% of the sample. This specimen's time point label, interpreted: about 28 days (+/-7) after the second vaccine dose. This sample's treatment or condition label indicates: meningococcal conjugate vaccine given as trial control. The starting material was peripheral blood, obtained 28 days after the second dose of the MenACWY control vaccine. Every receptor here comes from an adult who received the MenACWY meningococcal vaccine as a control.

This clone appeared a single time. The chain couples TRBV5-5 to TRBJ2-2; D unclear. Trimming pared 1 base from V and 6 bases from J, leaving 7 bases between. CDR3 length: 13 residues. CDR1 and CDR2 from the germline V gene are SGHKS and YYEKEE (reference sequence). CDR3 amino acids: CASSLKAAGELFF. For the CDR3, the DNA is TGTGCCAGCAGCTTGAAGGCGGCCGGGGAGCTGTTTTTT.

The genes are TRBV3-1 (or the pseudogene TRBV3-2) and TRBJ1-6; D may be TRBD1 (6 bases). V was clipped by 10 bases and J by 6 bases, with 16 bases between them. Germline CDR1 is LGHDT and CDR2 is YNNKEL (reference sequence). This CDR3 is built from 14 residues. The DNA of the CDR3 is TGTGCCACCCAGTTGACGGACAGTAATTCACCCCTCCACTTT. The encoded protein is CATQLTDSNSPLHF.

V is TRBV27 and J is TRBJ1-6, with a tentative D call TRBD1 (5 bases). CDR1 MNHEY and CDR2 SMNVEV come from the germline V gene (reference sequence). The ends were cut back, 5 bases at V and 9 bases at J, with 14 bases in the middle. This CDR3 region has 14 residues. The CDR3 DNA is TGTGCCAGCAGTACTGAAGGGGTAGGTTCACCCCTCCACTTT. Its protein is CASSTEGVGSPLHF.

The chain joins TRBV7-2 to TRBJ2-2, with D possibly being TRBD1 or TRBD2 (5 bases each). This CDR3 contains 16 residues. Trimming stripped 3 bases from V and 1 base from J, with 12 bases between. Germline CDR1 is SGHTA and CDR2 is FQGNSA. CDR3 in amino acids: CASSLGPFGNTGELFF. The CDR3 coding sequence is TGTGCCAGCAGCTTGGGACCTTTTGGGAACACCGGGGAGCTGTTTTTT. Variable domain in full (rest from reference TRBV7-2 and TRBJ2-2): GAGVSQSPSNKVTEKGKDVELRCDPISGHTALYWYRQSLGQGLEFLIYFQGNSAPDKSGLPSDRFSAERTGGSVSTLTIQRTQQEDSAVYLCASSLGPFGNTGELFFGEGSRLTVL.

The rearrangement uses TRBV7-3 and TRBJ1-5, with 8 bases fitting TRBD1. This CDR3 region has 16 residues. V dropped 5 bases and J dropped 3; count of bases not matched to a gene: 9. Germline CDR1 SGHTA, CDR2 FQGTGA. The CDR3 spells CASSLRTGGPNQPQHF. The CDR3 bases are TGTGCCAGCAGCCTCCGTACAGGGGGTCCCAATCAGCCCCAGCATTTT.

This clone has more than one count but fewer than ten. This chain links TRBV19 with TRBJ2-3; no clear D gene. CDR3 length: 12 amino acids. V lost 4 bases, J lost 7 bases, and 9 bases lay in between. The germline gives CDR1 LNHDA, CDR2 SQIVND (reference sequence). The CDR3 coding sequence is TGTGCCAGTAGTACTAGGGCGAATACGCAGTATTTT. Translating gives CASSTRANTQYF.

The chain has TRBV5-1 and TRBJ2-5, with D possibly being TRBD2 (6 bases). The CDR3 sequence is 14 residues long. Germline assignment: CDR1 SGHRS and CDR2 YFSETQ. V was clipped by 0 bases and J by 9 bases, with 15 bases between them. The DNA for the CDR3 is TGCGCCAGCAGCTTGGCGTCCGGAACGGGGGCCCAGTACTTC. Protein sequence: CASSLASGTGAQYF.

The CDR3 DNA reads as TGTGCCAGCAGTCCCGCAGGGGCGAGGGGCTACACCTTC. It yields the protein CASSPAGARGYTF. The chain joins TRBV6-2 or TRBV6-3 to TRBJ1-2; weak D call: TRBD1 (6 bases). CDR3 length: 13 residues. Germline CDR1 and CDR2: MNHEY and SVGEGT. Between the trimmed V and J ends, which lost 5 bases and 8 bases, there was a span of 15 bases.

The gene calls are TRBV6-6 and TRBJ2-3, with 8 nucleotides matching TRBD1. CDR3 length: 13 residues. V trimming: 10 bases; J trimming: 3 bases; junction bases outside the gene matches: 6. Germline CDR1 is MNHNY and CDR2 is SVGAGI (reference sequence). The CDR3 region has the DNA TGTGCCATCGCAGGGGGCGGGACAGATACGCAGTATTTT. It yields the protein CAIAGGGTDTQYF.

The chain has TRBV6-6 and TRBJ1-1; TRBD1 is a possible D gene (6 bases). Germline V gene lookup returns CDR1 MNHNY and CDR2 SVGAGI (reference sequence). The CDR3 spans 14 residues. V was shortened by 7 bases and J by 1 base, with 13 bases between the two germline ends. The CDR3 reads CASIIIQGNTEAFF. The CDR3 nucleotides read TGTGCCAGCATTATCATACAGGGGAACACTGAAGCTTTCTTT.

This chain links TRBV30 with TRBJ1-2; maybe TRBD1 (5 bases). The germline gives CDR1 GTSNPN, CDR2 SVGIG (reference sequence). The CDR3 totals 16 residues. V lost 5 bases and J 4 bases, leaving 23 bases between the germline ends. The CDR3 loop reads CAWDGSPGRKAYGYTF. CDR3 nucleotides: TGTGCCTGGGATGGATCTCCGGGACGCAAAGCCTATGGCTACACCTTC.

The J gene is TRBJ2-7, the V gene TRBV4-2, with TRBD2 matching 11 bases. After removal of 0 bases from V and 4 bases from J, the junction contained 8 bases not matched to a gene. This CDR3 has 17 residues. The germline gives CDR1 LGHNA, CDR2 YNFKEQ. CDR3 in amino acids: CASSQDLLAGGLYEQYF. The DNA of the CDR3 is TGTGCCAGCAGCCAAGATTTGCTAGCGGGGGGTCTGTACGAGCAGTACTTC.

The rearrangement joins TRBV7-9 to TRBJ2-3; D call uncertain. This CDR3 spans 13 amino acids. Trimming left V 11 bases short and J 4 bases short, with 16 bases between. Germline V lookup: CDR1 SEHNR, CDR2 FQNEAQ (reference sequence). CDR3 in amino acids: CAAGISVPDTQYF. The CDR3 DNA is TGTGCCGCCGGCATTTCGGTCCCAGATACGCAGTATTTT.

The V call is TRBV5-1, the J call TRBJ1-2, with 7 bases lining up with TRBD1. With V trimmed by 0 bases and J by 12 bases, 11 bases remained unmatched. The CDR3 loop spans 14 amino acids. Germline CDR1 reads SGHRS; CDR2 reads YFSETQ. For the CDR3, the DNA is TGCGCCAGCAGCTTGGGTTGGGACAGATTAGACAACACCTTC. Protein product: CASSLGWDRLDNTF.

The chain carries TRBV28 and TRBJ2-5; possibly TRBD1 for D (6 bases). The CDR3 spans 14 residues. Germline assignment: CDR1 MDHEN and CDR2 SYDVKM. Trimming removed 1 base from V and 7 bases from J, with 13 bases in between. CDR3 sequence (DNA): TGTGCCAGCAGTTTATTGGGGGCCCAGATGACCCAGTACTTC. Amino acids: CASSLLGAQMTQYF.

This clone was observed a handful of times. J is TRBJ2-7 and V is TRBV7-8, with 7 bases that match TRBD1. Germline CDR1 is SGHVS and CDR2 is FQNEAQ. The junction had 9 bases not matched to a gene; V was cut back by 6 bases and J by 1 base. The CDR3 consists of 15 residues. The DNA for the CDR3 is TGTGCCAGCAGTCGAGGGACAGTGACATCCTACGAGCAGTACTTC. The encoded protein is CASSRGTVTSYEQYF.

The sample holds a few counts of this clone. CDR3 sequence reads: CASSPKSQDIPSSYNEQFF. CDR3 DNA: TGTGCCAGCTCACCAAAGTCCCAGGATATACCTAGCTCCTACAATGAGCAGTTCTTC. V is TRBV18 and J is TRBJ2-1; D not certain. The CDR3 has 19 amino acids. From germline, CDR1 is KGHSH and CDR2 LQKENI. Deletions cut 2 bases from V and 0 bases from J, with 20 bases between.

This chain links TRBV6-5 with TRBJ2-2, with 7 bases matching TRBD1. This CDR3 contains 15 residues. CDR1 and CDR2 from the germline V gene are MNHEY and SVGAGI. V was pared by 4 bases and J by 0 bases, with 2 bases of the junction left unmatched. The DNA for the CDR3 is TGTGCCAGCAGTTGGGGGACAGCGAACACCGGGGAGCTGTTTTTT. Translated, it gives CASSWGTANTGELFF.

This rearrangement joins TRBV5-5 to TRBJ2-7; D not resolved. Germline loops: CDR1 SGHKS, CDR2 YYEKEE (reference sequence). V was clipped by 0 bases and J by 5 bases, with 9 bases between them. The CDR3 totals 13 residues. The CDR3 DNA is TGTGCCAGCAGCTTGGCCGATGGGAACGAGCAGTACTTC. This gives the protein CASSLADGNEQYF. Full variable domain (remainder filled in from reference TRBV5-5 and TRBJ2-7): DAGVTQSPTHLIKTRGQQVTLRCSPISGHKSVSWYQQVLGQGPQFIFQYYEKEERGRGNFPDRFSARQFPNYSSELNVNALLLGDSALYLCASSLADGNEQYFGPGTRLTVT.

The chain recombines TRBV7-2 with TRBJ2-1; D may be TRBD2 (7 bases). This CDR3 region has 14 residues. CDR1 SGHTA and CDR2 FQGNSA come from the germline V gene. The ends were cut back, 8 bases at V and 1 base at J, with 12 bases in the middle. The CDR3 DNA is TGTGCCAGCGAGGGGGGGAGATCCTACAATGAGCAGTTCTTC. Its translation: CASEGGRSYNEQFF.

This clone was seen once. The J gene is TRBJ2-7, the V gene TRBV27; the D gene could be TRBD1 or TRBD2 (5 bases each). The CDR3 covers 16 residues. Trimming took 2 bases from V and 1 from J, leaving 15 bases between them. In germline, CDR1 is MNHEY, CDR2 SMNVEV (reference sequence). CDR3 residues: CASSLMTGTTSYEQYF. CDR3 DNA: TGTGCCAGCAGTTTAATGACGGGGACGACATCCTACGAGCAGTACTTC.

This clone is a singleton in its sample. J is TRBJ1-5 and V is TRBV7-9; D may be TRBD1 (6 bases). Looked up from germline, CDR1 is SEHNR and CDR2 is FQNEAQ (reference sequence). V lost 1 base and J 4 bases, leaving 11 bases between the germline ends. The CDR3 extends over 15 amino acids. This CDR3 reads CASSLEGGTNQPQHF. The CDR3 DNA reads as TGTGCCAGCAGCTTAGAAGGGGGAACAAATCAGCCCCAGCATTTT.

The V and J genes are TRBV29-1 and TRBJ1-4; D unresolved. The length of the CDR3 is 12 residues. Trimming left V 0 bases short and J 14 bases short, with 13 bases between. Germline values: CDR1 SQVTM, CDR2 ANQGSEA. CDR3 loop: CSVEDQLLGLFF. The CDR3, as DNA: TGCAGCGTTGAAGATCAACTACTGGGGCTGTTTTTT.

The chain couples TRBV27 to TRBJ1-2; possibly TRBD1 for D (5 bases). Germline V gene sequence: CDR1 MNHEY, CDR2 SMNVEV (reference sequence). V was clipped by 0 bases and J by 4 bases, with 12 bases between them. This CDR3 spans 15 amino acids. DNA of the CDR3: TGTGCCAGCAGTTTATCGGGGGGAGTTGGCTATGGCTACACCTTC. Translating gives CASSLSGGVGYGYTF.

The chain recombines TRBV7-2 with TRBJ1-1; 8 nucleotides line up with TRBD1. Germline values: CDR1 SGHTA, CDR2 FQGNSA. After removal of 4 bases from V and 5 bases from J, the junction contained 3 bases not matched to a gene. The CDR3 has 13 amino acids. CDR3 nucleotide sequence: TGTGCCAGCAGCTATCAGGGGGCGACTGAAGCTTTCTTT. Encoded protein: CASSYQGATEAFF.

The rearrangement links TRBV5-6 to TRBJ2-7; no clear D. With 0 bases removed from V and 9 bases from J, the gap between germline ends came to 22 bases. The CDR3 contains 16 residues. Germline V gene data show CDR1 as SGHDT and CDR2 as YYEEEE. CDR3 sequence reads: CASSLAGVGFLRLQYF. The DNA for the CDR3 is TGTGCCAGCAGCTTGGCCGGCGTCGGCTTCCTACGATTGCAGTACTTC.

The V call is TRBV9, the J call TRBJ1-6; D uncertain. Germline V gives CDR1 SGDLS, CDR2 YYNGEE. V lost 2 bases to trimming and J lost 6 bases, with 6 bases between them. CDR3 length equals 13 residues. CDR3 coding DNA: TGTGCCAGCAGCGTTGGGCCTAATTCACCCCTCCACTTT. Translating it yields CASSVGPNSPLHF.

The chain recombines TRBV5-5 with TRBJ1-5; TRBD1 might be the D (5 bases). The CDR3 spans 13 residues. V was trimmed by 4 bases and J by 7 bases, leaving 12 bases between them. Germline CDR1 reads SGHKS; CDR2 reads YYEKEE (reference sequence). The chain's CDR3 is CASSPRWGQPQHF. DNA of the CDR3: TGTGCCAGCAGCCCCAGGTGGGGCCAGCCCCAGCATTTT. Using reference TRBV5-5 and TRBJ1-5 for the parts outside the CDR3, the full variable domain is DAGVTQSPTHLIKTRGQQVTLRCSPISGHKSVSWYQQVLGQGPQFIFQYYEKEERGRGNFPDRFSARQFPNYSSELNVNALLLGDSALYLCASSPRWGQPQHFGDGTRLSIL.

The chain recombines TRBV5-1 with TRBJ1-3; the D is unclear. Trimming took 4 bases from V and 0 from J, leaving 14 bases between them. Germline-derived CDR1 and CDR2 are SGHRS and YFSETQ. CDR3 length: 16 residues. The DNA of the CDR3 is TGCGCCAGCAGCCCGTGGCAGACTAGCTCTGGAAACACCATATATTTT. This translates into CASSPWQTSSGNTIYF.